This T cell receptor (beta chain) originates from a study of cytotoxic CD8 clonotypes in ibrutinib-treated CLL. Measured with immunoSEQ multiplex PCR; TCRdb has only the in-frame clones, and not every one. The top ten clones hold roughly 3% of a sample with 150,000 to 200,000 clones, roughly 88% of them seen once. The germline V and J ends were trimmed by 3 bases and 3 bases, with 24 bases remaining between them. The CDR3 runs to 19 residues. Germline CDR1 and CDR2: ENHRY and SYGVKD. The sequencing here drew on PBMCs, taken at disease progression, from a patient treated with ibrutinib. The chain links TRBV10-3 to TRBJ1-5; no firm D call. The receptor was isolated from a human donor with chronic lymphocytic leukemia. The CDR3 spells CAISDSVPGEIISNQPQHF. CDR3 in DNA: TGTGCCATCAGTGACTCAGTTCCGGGAGAGATCATCTCCAATCAGCCCCAGCATTTT.